The rows below give T cell receptor beta chains drawn from one sample of a study of blood T cell repertoires in COVID-19. The repertoire was sequenced with immunoSEQ multiplex PCR; TCRdb's copy has only in-frame clones and lacks some. Of approximately 120,000 clones in the sample, 70% to 90% were seen once. Sequencing input: peripheral blood. All receptors come from an elderly woman with acute or convalescent COVID-19. The CDR3 runs from the conserved cysteine through the conserved F or W. The order of the fields is D gene, clone size, V gene, J gene, CDR3 protein, CDR3 DNA. D genes are given only for firm matches. A clone size is listed for some rows: how often the clone was seen (once, few, many), or a class if it is expanded.

-	once	TRBV18	TRBJ1-3	CASSPPGANAGNTIYF	TGTGCCAGCTCACCACCGGGGGCAAACGCTGGAAACACCATATATTTT
TRBD2	-	TRBV5-5	TRBJ2-3	CASSLVPAGGPVDTQYF	TGTGCCAGCAGCTTGGTTCCAGCGGGAGGGCCAGTAGATACGCAGTATTTT
TRBD1	-	TRBV5-1	TRBJ1-5	CASSLVTGGVSPQHF	TGCGCCAGCAGCTTGGTAACAGGGGGCGTAAGCCCCCAGCATTTT
TRBD2	-	TRBV11-2	TRBJ2-1	CASSFRLAGYNEQFF	TGTGCCAGCAGCTTTAGACTAGCGGGGTACAATGAGCAGTTCTTC
-	once	TRBV15	TRBJ2-4	CATSGTRQNIQYF	TGTGCCACCTCTGGGACTCGACAAAACATTCAGTACTTC
TRBD1	-	TRBV7-2	TRBJ2-2	CASSQGQVAGELFF	TGTGCCAGCAGCCAAGGACAGGTGGCGGGGGAGCTGTTTTTT
-	-	TRBV13	TRBJ1-1	CASRRPLGQTNTEAFF	TGTGCCAGCAGACGCCCCCTAGGACAGACGAACACTGAAGCTTTCTTT
TRBD1	few	TRBV5-6	TRBJ1-6	CASSLGQGMPPLHF	TGTGCCAGCAGCTTAGGACAGGGTATGCCACCCCTCCACTTT
TRBD1	-	TRBV18	TRBJ2-7	CASRGTGIYEQYF	TGTGCCAGCCGAGGGACAGGGATTTACGAGCAGTACTTC
-	-	TRBV19	TRBJ1-6	CASSDLGGGNSPLHF	TGTGCCAGTAGTGACCTTGGGGGAGGTAATTCACCCCTCCACTTT
TRBD1	-	TRBV7-6	TRBJ2-1	CASSFGGQGLDNEQFF	TGTGCCAGCAGCTTCGGGGGACAGGGTCTAGACAATGAGCAGTTCTTC
TRBD1	-	TRBV5-1	TRBJ1-1	CASNLLTGTGPGGAFF	TGCGCCAGCAACCTACTTACCGGGACAGGCCCCGGCGGAGCTTTCTTT
TRBD2	-	TRBV18	TRBJ2-5	CASSPRLAGGFQETQYF	TGTGCCAGCTCACCAAGACTAGCGGGGGGGTTCCAAGAGACCCAGTACTTC
-	-	TRBV5-1	TRBJ1-1	CASEQGGTMNTEAFF	TGCGCCAGCGAACAGGGCGGGACTATGAACACTGAAGCTTTCTTT
-	-	TRBV3-1/TRBV3-2	TRBJ1-6	CASSQRESGSPLHF	TGTGCCAGCAGCCAGAGGGAGTCGGGTTCACCCCTCCACTTT
TRBD1	-	TRBV27	TRBJ1-2	CASRTSGGSGYTF	TGTGCCAGCAGAACCTCAGGGGGTAGCGGCTACACCTTC
-	-	TRBV5-1	TRBJ1-3	CASSPSTVSGNTIYF	TGCGCCAGCAGCCCGTCGACAGTCTCTGGAAACACCATATATTTT
TRBD1	-	TRBV29-1	TRBJ2-2	CSATTGGTGELFF	TGCAGCGCCACGACAGGGGGGACCGGGGAGCTGTTTTTT
-	-	TRBV4-1	TRBJ2-5	CASSLSTLYQETQYF	TGCGCCAGCAGCCTCTCGACACTGTACCAAGAGACCCAGTACTTC
-	-	TRBV6-2/TRBV6-3	TRBJ1-2	CASSFRVARDGYTF	TGTGCCAGCAGCTTCAGGGTCGCTCGGGATGGCTACACCTTC
TRBD2	-	TRBV7-8	TRBJ2-1	CASSPRLAGGREQFF	TGTGCCAGCAGCCCTAGACTAGCGGGGGGGCGGGAGCAGTTCTTC
-	-	TRBV6-2/TRBV6-3	TRBJ1-5	CASSYSLQRYQPQHF	TGTGCCAGCAGTTACTCGCTCCAGCGATATCAGCCCCAGCATTTT
-	-	TRBV6-5	TRBJ1-1	CASSYRNRLGTEAFF	TGTGCCAGCAGTTACCGTAACAGGTTAGGCACTGAAGCTTTCTTT
TRBD1	-	TRBV6-5	TRBJ2-1	CASSYPDRGTYNEQFF	TGTGCCAGCAGTTACCCTGACAGGGGGACCTACAATGAGCAGTTCTTC
-	-	TRBV5-6	TRBJ2-7	CASSLGGDSYEQYF	TGTGCCAGCAGCTTGGGCGGGGATTCCTACGAGCAGTACTTC
-	-	TRBV4-2	TRBJ1-3	CASSQAEGNTIYF	TGTGCCAGCAGCCAAGCCGAGGGTAACACCATATATTTT
TRBD2	-	TRBV5-1	TRBJ2-1	CASSLVAGVVNEQFF	TGCGCCAGCAGCTTGGTGGCGGGAGTGGTCAATGAGCAGTTCTTC
-	-	TRBV18	TRBJ1-5	CASSPGAGQPQHF	TGTGCCAGCTCACCAGGGGCAGGTCAGCCCCAGCATTTT
-	once	TRBV6-2/TRBV6-3	TRBJ2-1	CASSYSSGGTTYNEQFF	TGTGCCAGCAGTTACTCCTCGGGGGGCACTACCTACAATGAGCAGTTCTTC
TRBD1	-	TRBV4-2	TRBJ2-7	CASSQDGHRDRDYEQYF	TGTGCCAGCAGCCAAGATGGCCACCGGGACAGGGACTACGAGCAGTACTTC
TRBD1	-	TRBV12-5	TRBJ1-1	CASGSSGGNTEAFF	TGTGCTAGTGGTTCATCAGGGGGCAACACTGAAGCTTTCTTT
-	-	TRBV5-1	TRBJ1-6	CASSLSPGRDSPLHF	TGCGCCAGCAGCTTATCCCCAGGGAGGGATTCACCCCTCCACTTT
TRBD1	-	TRBV5-1	TRBJ2-2	CASTRDRGPTGELFF	TGCGCCAGCACCCGGGACAGGGGGCCCACCGGGGAGCTGTTTTTT
-	-	TRBV9	TRBJ2-1	CASSEREVNREQFF	TGTGCCAGCAGCGAACGGGAAGTGAATCGCGAGCAGTTCTTC
-	-	TRBV6-4	TRBJ1-6	CASSSTGSESPLHF	TGTGCCAGCAGCAGTACAGGGTCGGAATCACCCCTCCACTTT
-	-	TRBV7-9	TRBJ1-6	CASSSSGRGRNSPLHF	TGTGCCAGCAGCTCTTCTGGCAGAGGCCGGAATTCACCCCTCCACTTT